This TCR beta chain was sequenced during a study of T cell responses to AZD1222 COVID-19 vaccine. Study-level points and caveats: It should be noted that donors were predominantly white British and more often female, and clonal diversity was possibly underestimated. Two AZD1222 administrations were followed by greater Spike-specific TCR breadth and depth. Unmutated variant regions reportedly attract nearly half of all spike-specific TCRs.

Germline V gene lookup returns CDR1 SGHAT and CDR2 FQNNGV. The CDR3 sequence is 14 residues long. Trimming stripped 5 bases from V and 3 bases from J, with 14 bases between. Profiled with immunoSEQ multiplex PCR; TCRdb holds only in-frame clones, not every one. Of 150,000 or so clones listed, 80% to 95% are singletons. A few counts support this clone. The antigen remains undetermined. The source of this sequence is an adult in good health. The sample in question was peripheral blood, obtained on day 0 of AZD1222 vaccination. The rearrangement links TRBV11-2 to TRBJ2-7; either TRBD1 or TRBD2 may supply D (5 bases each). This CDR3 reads CASSHGTAGYEQYF. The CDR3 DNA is TGTGCCAGCAGCCACGGGACGGCGGGCTACGAGCAGTACTTC.